Each of the 9 T cell receptor beta chains below was sequenced from the same sample in a study of sequential checkpoint blockade in melanoma. Here immunoSEQ multiplex PCR was the method, and the copy in TCRdb shows in-frame clones only, minus some. The data contain approximately 3,000 clones, under 60% of them singletons. Treatment described: randomized to nivolumab then ipilimumab (arm A) or the reverse (arm B). Source: CD8+ T cells sorted from blood (inferred from file names), taken from a patient given nivolumab and ipilimumab in sequence. The receptors were gathered from a human donor with melanoma.

The chain combines TRBV7-9 with TRBJ1-1; 10 bases are a match to TRBD1. V lost 10 bases to trimming and J lost 8 bases; unmatched junction nucleotides: 10. Germline V gives CDR1 SEHNR, CDR2 FQNEAQ (reference sequence). The CDR3 runs 13 residues. The CDR3 spells CATSGTGEAEAFF. In DNA form, the CDR3 reads TGTGCCACTTCCGGGACAGGGGAGGCAGAAGCTTTCTTT.

This clone has just a few counts. The chain joins TRBV13 to TRBJ1-2; 8 bases line up with TRBD1. The CDR3 is 15 residues long. Unmatched junction bases numbered 6, after V lost 5 bases and J lost 1 base. Per germline, CDR1 PRHDT and CDR2 FYEKMQ (reference sequence). The DNA of the CDR3 is TGTGCCAGCAGCATCCGGACAGGGCATAACTATGGCTACACCTTC. Amino acids: CASSIRTGHNYGYTF.

This clone was counted only a few times. This sequence joins TRBV28 and TRBJ1-2; D remains unclear. Germline-derived CDR1 and CDR2 are MDHEN and SYDVKM. This CDR3 comprises 12 residues. V lost 2 bases and J 4 bases, leaving 5 bases between the germline ends. CDR3 sequence reads: CASSLLAYGYTF. CDR3 DNA sequence: TGTGCCAGCAGTTTACTGGCCTATGGCTACACCTTC.

With respect to this clone: A read error may produce the germline difference seen at one junction end. V usage is TRBV19 and J usage is TRBJ1-6, with a weak D call TRBD1 (5 bases). Germline CDR1 LNHDA, CDR2 SQIVND (reference sequence). The CDR3 has 15 residues. The CDR3 region is CASSIGGSYNSLLHF. The CDR3 coding sequence is TGTGCCAGTAGTATAGGGGGCTCCTATAATTCACTCCTCCACTTT.

The chain joins TRBV9 to TRBJ2-5; D is possibly TRBD1 (6 bases). Germline CDR1 is SGDLS and CDR2 is YYNGEE. This CDR3 has 16 amino acids. Trimming removed 5 bases at V and 1 base at J, with 18 bases between. The CDR3 is CASRDDEGGPQETQYF. In DNA, the CDR3 is TGTGCCAGCAGAGACGACGAAGGGGGTCCCCAAGAGACCCAGTACTTC.

This clone came up a few times. CDR3 sequence reads: CASSHARPDGEQYF. CDR3 DNA sequence: TGCGCCAGCAGCCATGCCCGACCCGACGGGGAGCAGTACTTC. The chain carries TRBV4-1 and TRBJ2-7; D remains unclear. This CDR3 is 14 amino acids long. Germline assignment: CDR1 MGHRA and CDR2 YSYEKL. V lost 3 bases and J lost 7, with 16 bases in between.

The gene calls are TRBV27 and TRBJ1-5; 7 nucleotides match TRBD1. The CDR3 length is 15 residues. The germline V gene encodes CDR1 MNHEY and CDR2 SMNVEV (reference sequence). With 7 bases clipped from V and 0 bases from J, the junction kept 6 bases outside the gene matches. The CDR3 loop reads CASKPTGNSNQPQHF. For the CDR3, the DNA is TGTGCCAGCAAACCGACAGGGAATAGCAATCAGCCCCAGCATTTT.

The chain couples TRBV6-5 to TRBJ2-7; 8 bases align to TRBD2. V dropped 5 bases and J dropped 6; count of bases not matched to a gene: 0. The CDR3 covers 11 residues. Germline-derived CDR1 and CDR2 are MNHEY and SVGAGI. CDR3 bases: TGTGCCAGCAGTAGCGGGAGCGAGCAGTACTTC. Translated: CASSSGSEQYF.

This clone was seen just once. The V gene is TRBV5-8, the J gene TRBJ1-5, with 8 bases that match TRBD1. CDR1 SGHTS and CDR2 YDEGEE come from the germline V gene. The CDR3 is 16 residues long. V was pared by 0 bases and J by 6 bases, with 8 bases of the junction left unmatched. The DNA for the CDR3 is TGTGCCAGCAGCTTGGGGGACAGGACGGACTTTCAGCCCCAGCATTTT. Its protein is CASSLGDRTDFQPQHF.